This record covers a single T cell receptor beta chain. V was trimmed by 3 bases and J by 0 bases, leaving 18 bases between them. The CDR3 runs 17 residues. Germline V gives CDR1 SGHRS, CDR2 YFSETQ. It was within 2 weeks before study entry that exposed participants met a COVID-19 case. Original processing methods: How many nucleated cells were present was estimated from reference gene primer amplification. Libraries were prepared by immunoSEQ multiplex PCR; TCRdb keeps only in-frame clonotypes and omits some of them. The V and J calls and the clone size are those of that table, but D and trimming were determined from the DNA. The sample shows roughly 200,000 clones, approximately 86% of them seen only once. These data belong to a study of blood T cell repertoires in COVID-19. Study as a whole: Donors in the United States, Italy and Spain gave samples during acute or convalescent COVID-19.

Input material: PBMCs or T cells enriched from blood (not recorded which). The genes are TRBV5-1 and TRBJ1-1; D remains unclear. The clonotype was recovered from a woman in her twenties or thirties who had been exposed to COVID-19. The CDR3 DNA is TGCGCCAGCAGCTGGGATACCGGTAGCGGCCTGAACACTGAAGCTTTCTTT. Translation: CASSWDTGSGLNTEAFF.